The clone carrying this T cell receptor beta chain was detected many times. The data were obtained in a study of human T cells and chemical hapten exposure. Time point reported: pre-sensitization, week 0. The treatment is: therapeutic diphenylcyclopropenone sensitization with weekly scalp DPC. The study extracted total RNA from unfractionated whole blood. The CDR3 totals 11 residues. V was pared by 6 bases and J by 8 bases, with 10 bases between. Germline loops: CDR1 KGHSH, CDR2 LQKENI. Via MiXCR, TCRdb re-called the RACE reads, giving one row per CDR3 protein. The sample holds a few hundred thousand distinct CDR3 sequences, around 5.5% seen once.

This receptor was obtained from a woman aged 18 to 35 with alopecia areata. Some clones in this sample may be carry-over from other donors' samples. The chain links TRBV18 to TRBJ1-2, with TRBD1 as a possible D gene (5 bases). The specimen was whole blood, collected in connection with sensitization to the hapten diphenylcyclopropenone (DPC). The CDR3 bases are TGTGCCAGCTCCCCCGGGGACGGCTACACCTTC. Its protein is CASSPGDGYTF. Combining the CDR3 with reference TRBV18 and TRBJ1-2 gives the whole variable domain NAGVMQNPRHLVRRRGQEARLRCSPMKGHSHVYWYRQLPEEGLKFMVYLQKENIIDESGMPKERFSAEFPKEGPSILRIQQVVRGDSAAYFCASSPGDGYTFGSGTRLTVV.